This T cell receptor (beta chain) was sequenced for a study of post-analysis software for immune sequencing data. General study findings and limits: Under F measure analysis, samples from one preparation batch co-clustered strongly. Four to six TRBV segments appeared more often in patients than in controls, and TRBV5-6, TRBV5-1 and TRBV20-1 were among these.

Germline CDR1 reads DFQATT; CDR2 reads SNEGSKA (reference sequence). Unmatched junction bases numbered 21, after V lost 1 base and J lost 11 bases. The CDR3 has 18 amino acids. In the case of this clonotype: Its antigen is unidentified.

Included in the TCR beta cDNA libraries were unique molecular identifiers. In TCRdb, the PCR reads were re-called with MiXCR into one record per CDR3 protein. The table includes 750,000 to 900,000 distinct CDR3 sequences, 35% to 55% detected once. The clonotype was recovered from a girl aged 5-17 years with multiple sclerosis. Sequencing was done on a sample of blood. The chain joins TRBV20-1 to TRBJ2-5; TRBD2 matches 11 bases. The DNA of the CDR3 is TGCAGTGCTAGAGCCGAGGTGACTAGCGGGAAGGGTCCGGGGGAGCAGTACTTC. Its protein product is CSARAEVTSGKGPGEQYF.